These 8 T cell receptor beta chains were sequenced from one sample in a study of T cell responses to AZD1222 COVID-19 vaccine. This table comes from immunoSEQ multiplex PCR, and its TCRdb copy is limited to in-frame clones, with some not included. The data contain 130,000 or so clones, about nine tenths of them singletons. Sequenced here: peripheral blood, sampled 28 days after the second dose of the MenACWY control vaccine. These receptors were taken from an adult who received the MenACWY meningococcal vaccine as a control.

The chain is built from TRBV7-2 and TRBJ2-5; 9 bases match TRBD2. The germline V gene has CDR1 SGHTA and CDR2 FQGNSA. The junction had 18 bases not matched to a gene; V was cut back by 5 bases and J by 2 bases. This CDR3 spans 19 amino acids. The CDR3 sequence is CASSRTMRRAGGSQETQYF. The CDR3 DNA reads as TGTGCCAGCAGCAGAACAATGAGGCGAGCGGGGGGATCTCAAGAGACCCAGTACTTC.

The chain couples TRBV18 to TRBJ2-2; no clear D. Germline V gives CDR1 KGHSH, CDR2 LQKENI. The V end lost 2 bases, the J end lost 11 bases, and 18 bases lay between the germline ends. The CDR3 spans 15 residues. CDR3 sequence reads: CASSPSASVGLELFF. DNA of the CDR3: TGTGCCAGCTCACCATCGGCGTCAGTGGGTCTAGAGCTGTTTTTT.

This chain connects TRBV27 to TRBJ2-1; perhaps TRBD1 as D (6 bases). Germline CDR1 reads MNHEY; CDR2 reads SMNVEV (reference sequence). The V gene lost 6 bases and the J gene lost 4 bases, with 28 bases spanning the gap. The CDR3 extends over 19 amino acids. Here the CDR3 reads CASSPDRAGDPTAYNEQFF. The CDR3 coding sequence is TGTGCCAGCAGCCCAGACAGAGCAGGGGACCCAACCGCATACAATGAGCAGTTCTTC.

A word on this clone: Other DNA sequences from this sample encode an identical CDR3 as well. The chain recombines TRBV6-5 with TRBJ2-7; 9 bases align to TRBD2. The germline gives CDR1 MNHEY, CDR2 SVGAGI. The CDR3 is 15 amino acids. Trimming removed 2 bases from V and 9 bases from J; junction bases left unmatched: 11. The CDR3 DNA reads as TGTGCCAGCAGTTACGCCGGGCTAGCGGGACTCGCGCAGTACTTC. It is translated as CASSYAGLAGLAQYF.

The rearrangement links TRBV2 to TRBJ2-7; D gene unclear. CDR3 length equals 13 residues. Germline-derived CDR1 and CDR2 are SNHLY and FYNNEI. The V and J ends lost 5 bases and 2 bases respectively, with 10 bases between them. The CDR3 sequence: CASSPNKPYEQYF. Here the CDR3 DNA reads TGTGCCAGCAGTCCGAATAAACCCTACGAGCAGTACTTC.

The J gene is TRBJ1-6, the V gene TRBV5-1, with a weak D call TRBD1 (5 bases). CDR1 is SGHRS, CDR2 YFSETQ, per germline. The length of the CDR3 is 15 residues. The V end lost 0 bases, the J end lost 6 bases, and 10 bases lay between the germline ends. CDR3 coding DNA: TGCGCCAGCAGCTTGGAGGGGAGGAGTAATTCACCCCTCCACTTT. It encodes CASSLEGRSNSPLHF.

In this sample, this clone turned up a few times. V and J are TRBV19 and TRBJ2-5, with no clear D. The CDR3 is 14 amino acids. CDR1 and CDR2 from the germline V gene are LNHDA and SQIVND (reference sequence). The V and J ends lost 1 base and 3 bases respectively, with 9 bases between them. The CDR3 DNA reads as TGTGCCAGTAGTATAGTAAAAGGGAAAGAGACCCAGTACTTC. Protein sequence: CASSIVKGKETQYF.

As DNA, the CDR3 is TGTGCCAGCAGTTACTCGCCAGGTATGGGGGACACTGAAGCTTTCTTT. Translating it yields CASSYSPGMGDTEAFF. The chain joins TRBV6-5 to TRBJ1-1; maybe TRBD1 (5 bases). V lost 0 bases, J lost 3 bases, and 14 bases lay in between. This CDR3 has 16 residues. Per germline, CDR1 MNHEY and CDR2 SVGAGI.